Listed below are T cell receptor beta chains from one sample, sequenced in a study of early T cells in non-severe SARS-CoV-2 infection. TCRdb re-derived calls from the 5' RACE reads in MiXCR, one entry per CDR3 protein. The sample lists tens of thousands of distinct CDR3 sequences, about 12% occurring once. The sequenced material came from whole blood. Every receptor here comes from an adult who was a healthcare worker with PCR-confirmed SARS-CoV-2 infection or an uninfected control (not recorded which). Both conserved end residues are part of each CDR3. A D gene is named only where the DNA matches it firmly. Size is stated for part of the rows, as once, few or many counts, or as a class when the clone is expanded.

D gene: -; clone size: many; J gene: TRBJ2-1; V gene: TRBV19; CDR3 DNA: TGTGCCAGTAGTATATTGGTGGGGGACTTCTCCTACAATGAGCAGTTCTTC; CDR3 protein: CASSILVGDFSYNEQFF
D gene: TRBD1; clone size: few; J gene: TRBJ2-5; V gene: TRBV19; CDR3 DNA: TGTGCCAGTAGCCAGGGACAGGTCGGGGAAGAGACCCAGTACTTC; CDR3 protein: CASSQGQVGEETQYF
D gene: -; clone size: many; J gene: TRBJ1-5; V gene: TRBV19; CDR3 DNA: TGTGCCAGTAGTATAGACAGGGTAAACAATCAGCCCCAGCATTTT; CDR3 protein: CASSIDRVNNQPQHF
D gene: -; clone size: -; J gene: TRBJ2-5; V gene: TRBV11-2; CDR3 DNA: TGTGCCAGCAACCACCCCGGGACACAAGAGACCCAGTACTTC; CDR3 protein: CASNHPGTQETQYF
D gene: TRBD1; clone size: -; J gene: TRBJ2-5; V gene: TRBV5-1; CDR3 DNA: TGCGCCAGCAGCTTGGCCTATGGCAGGGGGCAAGAGACCCAGTACTTC; CDR3 protein: CASSLAYGRGQETQYF
D gene: -; clone size: many; J gene: TRBJ2-2; V gene: TRBV7-9; CDR3 DNA: TGTGCCAGCGTTACGTCGGGGGAGCTGTTTTTT; CDR3 protein: CASVTSGELFF
D gene: TRBD2; clone size: -; J gene: TRBJ2-7; V gene: TRBV28; CDR3 DNA: TGTGCCAGCAGTCCGGGACTAGCGGGCTACGAGCAGTACTTC; CDR3 protein: CASSPGLAGYEQYF
D gene: -; clone size: few; J gene: TRBJ1-3; V gene: TRBV7-6; CDR3 DNA: TGTGCCAGCAGCTTAGGTGACTCTGGAAACACCATATATTTT; CDR3 protein: CASSLGDSGNTIYF
D gene: TRBD1; clone size: -; J gene: TRBJ2-2; V gene: TRBV7-2; CDR3 DNA: TGTGCCAGCAGCCTCCGGACAGGGGGTAACACCGGGGAGCTGTTTTTT; CDR3 protein: CASSLRTGGNTGELFF
D gene: -; clone size: -; J gene: TRBJ1-5; V gene: TRBV6-1; CDR3 DNA: TGTGCCAGCAGTGAAGTGACACTCAGCAATCAGCCCCAGCATTTT; CDR3 protein: CASSEVTLSNQPQHF
D gene: TRBD1; clone size: few; J gene: TRBJ2-1; V gene: TRBV7-2; CDR3 DNA: TGTGCCAGCAGCTTAGACAGGGGATCCCACAATGAGCAGTTCTTC; CDR3 protein: CASSLDRGSHNEQFF
D gene: -; clone size: few; J gene: TRBJ2-5; V gene: TRBV12-3/TRBV12-4; CDR3 DNA: TGTGCCAGCAGTGCATCAGGGGCAGAGACCCAGTACTTC; CDR3 protein: CASSASGAETQYF
D gene: TRBD1; clone size: few; J gene: TRBJ2-5; V gene: TRBV7-9; CDR3 DNA: TGTGCCAGCAGCTCTTCCGGGACAGCAGAGACCCAGTACTTC; CDR3 protein: CASSSSGTAETQYF
D gene: -; clone size: -; J gene: TRBJ2-3; V gene: TRBV6-5; CDR3 DNA: TGTGCCAGCAGTTGGGAAAACACAGATACGCAGTATTTT; CDR3 protein: CASSWENTDTQYF